This T cell receptor (beta chain) came from a study of type 1 regulatory T cells. Overall study context: T-allo10 is a Tr1-enriched, alloantigen-specific CD4 T cell product made in vitro.

The study, taken as a whole, reports: Compared with non-Tr1 cells, Tr1 cells showed a narrower TCR repertoire.

Trimming pared 3 bases from V and 0 bases from J, leaving 17 bases between. The germline CDR1 and CDR2 sequences are DFQATT and SNEGSKA (reference sequence). The CDR3 is 16 amino acids. This clonotype was observed a few times. Its antigen is undetermined. Each CDR3 protein gets one entry after TCRdb re-called the reads with MiXCR. This table has fewer than 80,000 distinct CDR3 sequences, roughly 20% appearing once. The sample taken for sequencing was cultured type 1 regulatory T (Tr1) cells, either the whole culture or a sorted fraction (not recorded which). The sequence derives from a human donor in good health. The chain carries TRBV20-1 and TRBJ1-1; D is perhaps TRBD1 (5 bases). The DNA of the CDR3 is TGCAGTGCTAGGGCAAAGGGGCCCCATATGAACACTGAAGCTTTCTTT. This translates into CSARAKGPHMNTEAFF.